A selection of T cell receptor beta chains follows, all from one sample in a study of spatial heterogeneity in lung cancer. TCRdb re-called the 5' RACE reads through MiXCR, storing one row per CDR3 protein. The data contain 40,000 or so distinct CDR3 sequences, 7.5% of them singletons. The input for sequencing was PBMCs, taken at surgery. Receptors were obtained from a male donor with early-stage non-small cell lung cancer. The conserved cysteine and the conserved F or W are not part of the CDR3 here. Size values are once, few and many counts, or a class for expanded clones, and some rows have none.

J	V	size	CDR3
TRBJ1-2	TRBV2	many	ASSRTETYYGYT
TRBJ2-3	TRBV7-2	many	ASSLVDISTDTQY
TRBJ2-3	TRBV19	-	ASSPTLGPQN
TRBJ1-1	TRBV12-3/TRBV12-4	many	ASREQGENTEAF
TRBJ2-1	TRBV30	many	AWSEKIFDEQF
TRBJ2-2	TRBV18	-	ASSPRPVNTGELF
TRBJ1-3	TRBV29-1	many	SVAGFNSGNTIY
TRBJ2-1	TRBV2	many	ASSVGNEQF
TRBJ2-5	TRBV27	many	ASSWREGGETQY
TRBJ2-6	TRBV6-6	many	ASSWRNSGANVLT
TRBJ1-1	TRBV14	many	ASSQDRGARTEAF
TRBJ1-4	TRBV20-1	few	SARDQTGGLDEKLF
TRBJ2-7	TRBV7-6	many	ASSSGQTYEQY
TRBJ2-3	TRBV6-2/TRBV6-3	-	ASSQPGGQGAGDTQY
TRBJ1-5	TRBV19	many	ASSIAGTNQPQH
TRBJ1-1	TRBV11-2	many	ASSLPGLGRGRNTEAF
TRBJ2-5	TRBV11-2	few	ASSWEGETQY
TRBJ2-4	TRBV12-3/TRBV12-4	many	ASSFPGQGTKNIQY
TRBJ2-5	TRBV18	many	ASSPTRGTIQETQY
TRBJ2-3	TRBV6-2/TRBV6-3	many	ASRKPGLAGPRGDTQY
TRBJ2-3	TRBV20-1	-	SAAGLAGTGLADTQY
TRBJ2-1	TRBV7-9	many	ASSPRGGRDNEQF
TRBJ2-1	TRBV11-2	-	ASSLDQGPYNEQF
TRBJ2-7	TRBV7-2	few	ASSLDGTGYEQY
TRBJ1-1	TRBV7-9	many	ASSRYGDGGMNTEAF
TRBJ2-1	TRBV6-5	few	ASSRSGGQGAYNEQF